This entry lists 23 T cell receptor beta chains sequenced from one sample in a study of cytomegalovirus exposure and HLA in healthy donors. The PCR made use of 60 Vbeta and 13 Jbeta primers. TCRdb keeps only in-frame clones here, not all; method: immunoSEQ multiplex PCR. This table holds some 200,000 clones, around 85% found once. The sample comprised PBMCs. The receptors come from a man between 50 and 59 years old in good health and CMV-seronegative.

This chain uses TRBV9 with TRBJ1-2, with a tentative D call TRBD1 (5 bases). CDR1 and CDR2 (germline): SGDLS, YYNGEE. The CDR3 loop spans 14 amino acids. V was cut by 0 bases and J by 4 bases, with 10 bases left in between. Written as DNA, the CDR3 is TGTGCCAGCAGCGTAGTGGAGGGGTCCTATGGCTACACCTTC. As protein: CASSVVEGSYGYTF.

The V and J genes are TRBV5-1 and TRBJ2-2; D is unclear. The CDR3 is made up of 14 amino acids. V lost 0 bases and J lost 4, with 7 bases in between. Germline values: CDR1 SGHRS, CDR2 YFSETQ. The CDR3 sequence is CASSLVAITGELFF. The CDR3 nucleotides read TGCGCCAGCAGCTTGGTTGCGATCACCGGGGAGCTGTTTTTT.

The rearrangement links TRBV6-5 to TRBJ1-2; D not resolved. The CDR3 runs to 11 residues. CDR1 and CDR2 from the germline V gene are MNHEY and SVGAGI. With 5 bases removed from V and 8 bases from J, the gap between germline ends came to 9 bases. The CDR3 nucleotides are TGTGCCAGCAGTCCCCCCGGGGGCTACACCTTC. This gives the protein CASSPPGGYTF.

This rearrangement joins TRBV14 to TRBJ2-3; 9 nucleotides agree with TRBD2. The trim removed 2 bases at V and 4 bases at J, leaving 10 bases unmatched. The CDR3 covers 17 residues. Germline CDR1 and CDR2: SGHDN and FVKESK. CDR3 amino acids: CASSQIPGLASPDTQYF. CDR3 DNA: TGTGCCAGCAGCCAAATACCGGGACTAGCTAGTCCAGATACGCAGTATTTT.

V usage is TRBV5-6 and J usage is TRBJ1-1, with 7 bases lining up with TRBD1. The trim removed 3 bases at V and 1 base at J, leaving 6 bases unmatched. The CDR3 totals 15 residues. Germline CDR1 SGHDT, CDR2 YYEEEE. Written as DNA, the CDR3 is TGTGCCAGCAGCTCAGTGGACAGGCCGAACACTGAAGCTTTCTTT. This sequence encodes CASSSVDRPNTEAFF.

This clone appeared once. The chain carries TRBV7-9 and TRBJ1-2; TRBD1 matches 7 bases. Trimming took 3 bases from V and 8 from J; bases not matched to a gene: 9. Germline V gives CDR1 SEHNR, CDR2 FQNEAQ (reference sequence). The CDR3 runs to 14 residues. The CDR3 DNA follows: TGTGCCAGCAGCTTTGGGACAGTAACTGAAGGCTACACCTTC. It translates to CASSFGTVTEGYTF.

The V and J genes are TRBV27 and TRBJ1-1; D may be TRBD1 (5 bases). Between the trimmed V and J ends, which lost 7 bases and 7 bases, there was a span of 10 bases. Germline-derived CDR1 and CDR2 are MNHEY and SMNVEV (reference sequence). The CDR3 covers 11 residues. The CDR3: CASIGGDEAFF. The CDR3 DNA follows: TGTGCCAGCATCGGAGGGGATGAAGCTTTCTTT.

This clone was recorded a few times. The chain recombines TRBV18 with TRBJ2-3; weak D call: TRBD2 (6 bases). Germline V gene sequence: CDR1 KGHSH, CDR2 LQKENI. V dropped 6 bases and J dropped 4 bases, with 14 bases sitting between them. The CDR3 has 14 amino acids. The CDR3: CASSPRGGADTQYF. The DNA of the CDR3 is TGTGCCAGCTCCCCTAGGGGCGGGGCAGATACGCAGTATTTT.

This sequence joins TRBV14 and TRBJ2-7, with D hard to call. This CDR3 contains 14 residues. V was pared by 0 bases and J by 3 bases, with 9 bases between. Looked up from germline, CDR1 is SGHDN and CDR2 is FVKESK. CDR3 amino acids: CASSQEQLVYEQYF. The CDR3 DNA sequence: TGTGCCAGCAGCCAAGAACAGTTGGTCTACGAGCAGTACTTC.

This sequence joins TRBV5-8 and TRBJ2-4, with D unclear. The CDR3 covers 14 residues. V lost 2 bases and J 2 bases, leaving 8 bases between the germline ends. Germline V gene data show CDR1 as SGHTS and CDR2 as YDEGEE. The CDR3 sequence is CASSLSPSKNIQYF. The CDR3 region has the DNA TGTGCCAGCAGCTTATCCCCTTCCAAAAACATTCAGTACTTC.

This chain links TRBV30 with TRBJ1-1; D perhaps matches TRBD1 (5 bases). CDR3 length: 12 amino acids. Germline CDR1 GTSNPN, CDR2 SVGIG (reference sequence). Trimming took off 2 bases at V and 4 bases at J, with 8 bases between the two ends. CDR3 residues: CAWSWGVTEAFF. The CDR3 DNA follows: TGTGCCTGGAGTTGGGGGGTCACTGAAGCTTTCTTT. Using reference TRBV30 and TRBJ1-1 for the parts outside the CDR3, the full variable domain is SQTIHQWPATLVQPVGSPLSLECTVEGTSNPNLYWYRQAAGRGLQLLFYSVGIGQISSEVPQNLSASRPQDRQFILSSKKLLLSDSGFYLCAWSWGVTEAFFGQGTRLTVV.

The rearrangement links TRBV2 to TRBJ1-1; 7 bases map to TRBD1. Germline V gives CDR1 SNHLY, CDR2 FYNNEI. This CDR3 spans 13 amino acids. J gave up 5 bases and V 7 bases, and 7 bases lay outside the gene matches. CDR3 in amino acids: CASTDPTGTEAFF. As DNA, the CDR3 is TGTGCCAGCACCGACCCGACAGGGACTGAAGCTTTCTTT.

This chain links TRBV7-9 with TRBJ1-1, with a weak D call TRBD1 (6 bases). Germline V lookup: CDR1 SEHNR, CDR2 FQNEAQ (reference sequence). Trimming pared 5 bases from V and 11 bases from J, leaving 18 bases between. The CDR3 contains 13 residues. The CDR3 is CASSQLYSGAAFF. DNA of the CDR3: TGTGCCAGCAGCCAACTCTACTCAGGGGCCGCTTTCTTT.

The chain couples TRBV14 to TRBJ2-3; D is possibly TRBD2 (7 bases). Germline loops: CDR1 SGHDN, CDR2 FVKESK. V shed 4 bases and J shed 2 bases, with 13 bases lying between them. This CDR3 comprises 15 residues. CDR3 nucleotides: TGTGCCAGCAGCCCTTTAGGGGGGGCCACAGATACGCAGTATTTT. Translating it yields CASSPLGGATDTQYF.

This chain uses TRBV5-4 with TRBJ2-1; TRBD1 matches 7 bases. The CDR3 sequence is 15 residues long. Per the germline V gene, CDR1 is SGHNT and CDR2 is YYREEE (reference sequence). J gave up 2 bases and V 4 bases, and 6 bases lay outside the gene matches. In nucleotides, the CDR3 is TGTGCCAGCAGCACAGACCAGGGGGCCTACAATGAGCAGTTCTTC. Translating gives CASSTDQGAYNEQFF.

The rearrangement links TRBV7-9 to TRBJ2-1, with a possible D match to TRBD2 (6 bases). The ends were cut back, 1 base at V and 8 bases at J, with 12 bases in the middle. CDR3 length equals 14 residues. Germline V CDR1 and CDR2: SEHNR, FQNEAQ (reference sequence). CDR3 region: CASSLVGWGDEQFF. CDR3 nucleotide sequence: TGTGCCAGCAGCTTAGTAGGGTGGGGGGATGAGCAGTTCTTC.

This chain links TRBV4-3 with TRBJ1-6, with TRBD1 matching over 7 bases. The ends lost 0 bases at V and 7 bases at J; junction bases unmatched: 3. The germline CDR1 and CDR2 sequences are LGHNA and YSLEER. This CDR3 contains 15 residues. The CDR3 protein is CASSQEQGGNSPLHF. The CDR3 DNA sequence: TGCGCCAGCAGCCAAGAGCAGGGGGGCAATTCACCCCTCCACTTT.

V is TRBV18 and J is TRBJ1-2; D remains ambiguous. In germline, CDR1 is KGHSH, CDR2 LQKENI. The CDR3 covers 13 residues. Trimming pared 6 bases from V and 4 bases from J, leaving 12 bases between. The CDR3 spells CASSPPVVYGYTF. The DNA for the CDR3 is TGTGCCAGCTCCCCGCCGGTAGTCTATGGCTACACCTTC.

The chain couples TRBV15 to TRBJ1-3; D is uncertain. CDR1 and CDR2 from the germline V gene are LNHNV and YYDKDF (reference sequence). Between the trimmed V and J ends, which lost 2 bases and 4 bases, there was a span of 9 bases. The CDR3 is 14 amino acids. CDR3 region: CATSRREGGNTIYF. CDR3 bases: TGTGCCACCAGCAGAAGGGAGGGAGGAAACACCATATATTTT. Variable domain in full (rest from reference TRBV15 and TRBJ1-3): DAMVIQNPRYQVTQFGKPVTLSCSQTLNHNVMYWYQQKSSQAPKLLFHYYDKDFNNEADTPDNFQSRRPNTSFCFLDIRSPGLGDTAMYLCATSRREGGNTIYFGEGSWLTVV.

This rearrangement joins TRBV7-9 to TRBJ2-5; no clear D. The ends were cut back, 1 base at V and 2 bases at J, with 8 bases in the middle. The germline gives CDR1 SEHNR, CDR2 FQNEAQ (reference sequence). This CDR3 region has 14 residues. The CDR3 nucleotides are TGTGCCAGCAGCTTAGGAAACTATCAAGAGACCCAGTACTTC. Amino acid sequence: CASSLGNYQETQYF.

The chain is built from TRBV29-1 and TRBJ1-1; 10 nucleotides line up with TRBD1. The trim removed 8 bases at V and 5 bases at J, leaving 8 bases unmatched. There are 13 residues in the CDR3. From germline, CDR1 is SQVTM and CDR2 ANQGSEA. CDR3 sequence reads: CSIWTGGNTEAFF. CDR3 in DNA: TGCAGCATTTGGACAGGGGGTAATACTGAAGCTTTCTTT.

The V and J genes are TRBV5-6 and TRBJ1-1; 9 bases are shared with TRBD1. The CDR3 loop spans 16 amino acids. Per germline, CDR1 SGHDT and CDR2 YYEEEE. Trimming at V came to 4 bases and at J to 5 bases, leaving 12 bases not matched to a gene. The CDR3 coding sequence is TGTGCCAGCAGCGGACGGGGAACAGGGGGCAATACTGAAGCTTTCTTT. Amino acid sequence: CASSGRGTGGNTEAFF.

The chain combines TRBV2 with TRBJ1-2; D ambiguous. Germline assignment: CDR1 SNHLY and CDR2 FYNNEI. The CDR3 has 13 residues. V lost 1 base and J lost 2, with 5 bases in between. The CDR3 DNA sequence: TGTGCCAGCAGTGAAGGCAGAAACTATGGCTACACCTTC. Translation: CASSEGRNYGYTF.